This TCR beta chain was observed in a study of shared clonotypes between healthy human individuals. This clone is a singleton in its sample. TCRdb keeps only in-frame clones here, not all; method: immunoSEQ multiplex PCR. There are about 770,000 clones in the sample; 72% occur only once, and under 2% lies in the top ten. This clonotype originated in a woman aged 25 to 39 in good health. Sequencing was carried out using memory CD4+ T cells sorted from blood. Subset of the sample: CD45RA-negative fraction.

In DNA form, the CDR3 reads TGCGCCAGCAGCTTAATCCGACGGGGGACCCAGTACTTC. This encodes CASSLIRRGTQYF. The chain employs TRBV5-1 and TRBJ2-5, with D perhaps TRBD2 (5 bases). CDR3 size: 13 residues. V was cut by 2 bases and J by 7 bases, with 12 bases left in between. From germline, CDR1 is SGHRS and CDR2 YFSETQ.